The sequence of this TCR beta chain was determined in a study of cytomegalovirus exposure and HLA in healthy donors. Study outcomes and limitations: Researchers reported in a later analysis that a missense DCLRE1C variant was tied to TCR beta V- and J-gene trimming.

This clone was counted once. Its antigen is unknown. PCR employed 60 Vbeta and 13 Jbeta primers. Some clones are missing from TCRdb's copy, which holds only in-frame ones; the method was immunoSEQ multiplex PCR. Of 110,000 to 150,000 clones in the sample, roughly three quarters are singletons; the top ten hold 1.5% to 2%. CDR1 and CDR2 from the germline V gene are SEHNR and FQNEAQ (reference sequence). The CDR3 is made up of 12 amino acids. V gave up 4 bases and J gave up 3 bases, with 7 bases separating them. This receptor was identified in a woman aged 30 to 39 in good health and CMV-seronegative. The V call is TRBV7-9, the J call TRBJ2-7, with no clear D. The specimen sequenced was PBMCs. CDR3 region: CASSSTDYEQYF. CDR3 DNA: TGTGCCAGCAGCTCGACTGACTACGAGCAGTACTTC.